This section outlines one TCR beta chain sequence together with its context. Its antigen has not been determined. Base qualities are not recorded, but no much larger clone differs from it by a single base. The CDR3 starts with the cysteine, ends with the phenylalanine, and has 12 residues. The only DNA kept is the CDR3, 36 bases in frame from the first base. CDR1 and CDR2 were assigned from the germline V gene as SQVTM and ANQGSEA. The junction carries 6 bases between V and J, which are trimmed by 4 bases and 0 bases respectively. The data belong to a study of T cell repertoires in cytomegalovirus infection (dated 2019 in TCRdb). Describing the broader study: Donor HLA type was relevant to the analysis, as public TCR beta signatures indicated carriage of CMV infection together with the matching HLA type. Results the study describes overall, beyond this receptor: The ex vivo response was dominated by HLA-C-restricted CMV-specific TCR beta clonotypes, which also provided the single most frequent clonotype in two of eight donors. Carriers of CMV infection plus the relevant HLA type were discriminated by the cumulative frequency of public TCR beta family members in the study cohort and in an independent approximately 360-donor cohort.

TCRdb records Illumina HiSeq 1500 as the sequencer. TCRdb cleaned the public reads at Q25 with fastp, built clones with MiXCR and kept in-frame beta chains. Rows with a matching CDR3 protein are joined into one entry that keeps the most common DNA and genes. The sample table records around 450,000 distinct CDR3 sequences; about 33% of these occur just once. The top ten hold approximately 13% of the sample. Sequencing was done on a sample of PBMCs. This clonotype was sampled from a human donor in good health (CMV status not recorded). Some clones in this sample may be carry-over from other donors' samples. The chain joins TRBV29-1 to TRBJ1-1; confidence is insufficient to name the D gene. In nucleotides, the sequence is TGCAGCGTTGGAAGAGTGAACACTGAAGCTTTCTTT. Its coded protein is CSVGRVNTEAFF.